These T cell receptor beta chains were read from a single sample in a study of T cell changes during pregnancy in multiple sclerosis. Only in-frame clones appear in the TCRdb table, and some are missing; sequencing was by immunoSEQ multiplex PCR. The sample lists about 47,000 clones; around 90% were seen once. The sample in question was peripheral blood, obtained in the first trimester of pregnancy. The receptor set was obtained from a female donor with multiple sclerosis, enrolled in a pregnancy study. Both conserved end residues are part of each CDR3. Each record gives: CDR3 protein, J gene, V gene.

CDR3 protein: CASSAPGETQYF; J gene: TRBJ2-5; V gene: TRBV10-2
CDR3 protein: CATSRGNTEAFF; J gene: TRBJ1-1; V gene: TRBV15
CDR3 protein: CASSPPDLDSYGYTF; J gene: TRBJ1-2; V gene: TRBV6-5
CDR3 protein: CASSPGHRTDTQYF; J gene: TRBJ2-3; V gene: TRBV7-3
CDR3 protein: CASRPQGDTEAFF; J gene: TRBJ1-1; V gene: TRBV6-6
CDR3 protein: CASSEGIRGDPNEKLFF; J gene: TRBJ1-4; V gene: TRBV6-4
CDR3 protein: CASGPAWTGGEAFF; J gene: TRBJ2-1; V gene: TRBV12-5
CDR3 protein: CASSLGVASGYGYTF; J gene: TRBJ1-2; V gene: TRBV5-1
CDR3 protein: CASSHPRGLAVRAHEQYF; J gene: TRBJ2-7; V gene: TRBV2
CDR3 protein: CASWQGEGKLFF; J gene: TRBJ1-4; V gene: TRBV28
CDR3 protein: CASNSVGALYGYTF; J gene: TRBJ1-2; V gene: TRBV6-1
CDR3 protein: CAWEVQGTEAQHF; J gene: TRBJ1-5; V gene: TRBV30
CDR3 protein: CASTSAGTGGTEAFF; J gene: TRBJ1-1; V gene: TRBV28
CDR3 protein: CASRAATDSSNYGYTF; J gene: TRBJ1-2; V gene: TRBV19
CDR3 protein: CASAGGGKDGYTF; J gene: TRBJ1-2; V gene: TRBV6-5
CDR3 protein: CASSPSWFGGTEAFF; J gene: TRBJ1-1; V gene: TRBV27
CDR3 protein: CASSPQGARGYGYTF; J gene: TRBJ1-2; V gene: TRBV18
CDR3 protein: CASSFTRRTGYTF; J gene: TRBJ1-2; V gene: TRBV28
CDR3 protein: CASSPRGWVWAFF; J gene: TRBJ1-1; V gene: TRBV18
CDR3 protein: CASSDRTGGRWNEKLFF; J gene: TRBJ1-4; V gene: TRBV6-1
CDR3 protein: CASSSRQGFVYNEQFF; J gene: TRBJ2-1; V gene: TRBV7-8
CDR3 protein: CASHSSGDNYGYTF; J gene: TRBJ1-2; V gene: TRBV28
CDR3 protein: CASSPRTGSNTEAFF; J gene: TRBJ1-1; V gene: TRBV5-4
CDR3 protein: CSVGGMASSYEQYF; J gene: TRBJ2-7; V gene: TRBV29-1
CDR3 protein: CASSPQSHDNEQFF; J gene: TRBJ2-1; V gene: TRBV11-1
CDR3 protein: CASSPLAGGTYEQYF; J gene: TRBJ2-7; V gene: TRBV14
CDR3 protein: CASSSDSLLETQYF; J gene: TRBJ2-5; V gene: TRBV7-9